The clone carrying this T cell receptor (beta chain) was counted many times. TCR alpha and beta CDR3 regions were amplified from RNA using iRepertoire nested multiplex PCR. TCRdb reprocessed the multiplex PCR reads with MiXCR, giving one entry per CDR3 protein. The sample yields 84,000 or so distinct CDR3 sequences, 20% to 25% seen once. The sample belongs to a study of glioma-infiltrating T cells. The sequencing sample was made of glioma tissue, nonneoplastic brain tissue, or PBMCs (not recorded which). The receptor was isolated from a human donor with low-grade glioma or glioblastoma, undergoing nonglioma brain surgery, or in good health (not recorded which).

The CDR3 sequence is CSARDDRTSAHNEQFF. Written as DNA, the CDR3 is TGCAGTGCTAGAGATGACCGGACTAGCGCCCACAATGAGCAGTTCTTC. The chain is built from TRBV20-1 and TRBJ2-1, with 9 bases lining up with TRBD2. The CDR3 has 16 amino acids. The V segment lost 0 bases and the J segment 5 bases; nucleotides outside the gene matches: 8. Germline assignment: CDR1 DFQATT and CDR2 SNEGSKA (reference sequence).